These 13 T cell receptor beta chains share one sample of origin, sequenced in a study of cytomegalovirus exposure and HLA in healthy donors. The PCR was carried out with 60 Vbeta primers and 13 Jbeta primers. Sequencing was performed with immunoSEQ multiplex PCR; in TCRdb, only in-frame clones are kept and a portion is missing. The table includes about 170,000 clones, roughly 85% detected once. Sequencing was performed on PBMCs. These receptor sequences come from a boy aged 2-9 years in good health and CMV-seronegative.

This chain links TRBV28 with TRBJ1-5; 7 bases are a match to TRBD1. Germline CDR1 MDHEN, CDR2 SYDVKM. V trimming: 2 bases; J trimming: 5 bases; junction bases outside the gene matches: 6. CDR3 length: 15 residues. CDR3 sequence reads: CASSLIQGMDQPQHF. The CDR3 nucleotides read TGTGCCAGCAGTTTAATACAGGGGATGGATCAGCCCCAGCATTTT.

The chain links TRBV10-3 to TRBJ2-7, with 7 bases matching TRBD2. CDR1 ENHRY and CDR2 SYGVKD come from the germline V gene. The CDR3 has 15 amino acids. With V trimmed by 3 bases and J by 2 bases, 7 bases remained unmatched. The CDR3 reads CAISDPLADTYEQYF. In DNA form, the CDR3 reads TGTGCCATCAGTGACCCTCTAGCGGATACCTACGAGCAGTACTTC.

This clone was detected only once. This chain uses TRBV5-6 with TRBJ1-5, with D perhaps matching TRBD1 (5 bases). Trimming took off 1 base at V and 5 bases at J, with 13 bases between the two ends. CDR1 is SGHDT and CDR2 is YYEEEE in the germline V gene. CDR3 length equals 15 residues. For the CDR3, the DNA is TGTGCCAGCAGCTTGTACAGGTCAGGGTATCAGCCCCAGCATTTT. Translation gives CASSLYRSGYQPQHF.

V and J are TRBV15 and TRBJ2-5; weak D call: TRBD2 (5 bases). CDR3 length equals 16 residues. CDR1 LNHNV and CDR2 YYDKDF come from the germline V gene (reference sequence). The V end lost 11 bases, the J end lost 0 bases, and 22 bases lay between the germline ends. The DNA for the CDR3 is TGTGCCGTCCAAGCAAGCGGAAGAGGTTACCAAGAGACCCAGTACTTC. Translation gives CAVQASGRGYQETQYF.

The chain recombines TRBV7-8 with TRBJ2-1, with TRBD2 identical over 8 bases. Germline loops: CDR1 SGHVS, CDR2 FQNEAQ. The CDR3 contains 19 residues. V dropped 5 bases and J dropped 0; count of bases not matched to a gene: 15. For the CDR3, the DNA is TGTGCCAGCAGCCAGACCCCCGGGGGGGGCGATAGCTCCTACAATGAGCAGTTCTTC. This gives the protein CASSQTPGGGDSSYNEQFF.

CDR3 protein: CSVEILSKTSGSYEQYF. CDR3 nucleotide sequence: TGCAGCGTTGAAATCCTATCTAAGACTAGCGGGAGCTACGAGCAGTACTTC. The chain joins TRBV29-1 to TRBJ2-7; 12 bases align to TRBD2. In germline, CDR1 is SQVTM, CDR2 ANQGSEA. After removal of 2 bases from V and 3 bases from J, the junction contained 11 bases not matched to a gene. The CDR3 runs 17 residues.

The gene calls are TRBV28 and TRBJ1-1; tentatively, D is TRBD1 (6 bases). V dropped 4 bases and J dropped 9 bases, with 18 bases sitting between them. CDR1 MDHEN and CDR2 SYDVKM come from the germline V gene. The CDR3 totals 14 residues. CDR3: CASSSGRDTAKAFF. DNA for the CDR3: TGTGCCAGCAGTTCGGGCCGGGACACAGCCAAAGCTTTCTTT.

The V and J genes are TRBV5-1 and TRBJ1-2; 8 nucleotides align to TRBD1. Trimming took 3 bases from V and 1 from J; bases not matched to a gene: 11. Germline-derived CDR1 and CDR2 are SGHRS and YFSETQ. This CDR3 contains 17 residues. The CDR3 reads CASSSWAGGDGNYGYTF. The CDR3 nucleotides are TGCGCCAGCAGCTCATGGGCAGGGGGCGACGGTAACTATGGCTACACCTTC.

The chain is built from TRBV29-1 and TRBJ2-7; D is perhaps TRBD2 (7 bases). Germline CDR1 and CDR2: SQVTM and ANQGSEA. The CDR3 is 11 amino acids. V was trimmed by 5 bases and J by 5 bases, leaving 10 bases between them. The CDR3 here is CSVRGGHEQYF. The DNA for the CDR3 is TGCAGCGTTCGCGGGGGCCACGAGCAGTACTTC.

This clone was picked up one time. The chain uses TRBV7-9 and TRBJ2-5; tentatively, D is TRBD1 (6 bases). The CDR3 extends over 14 amino acids. Germline assignment: CDR1 SEHNR and CDR2 FQNEAQ (reference sequence). Trimming stripped 5 bases from V and 2 bases from J, with 12 bases between. The CDR3 loop reads CASSGYREQETQYF. The DNA for the CDR3 is TGTGCCAGCAGCGGCTACAGGGAACAAGAGACCCAGTACTTC.

The chain has TRBV6-4 and TRBJ2-4; 9 bases are shared with TRBD1. V lost 0 bases and J lost 5; bases outside the gene matches: 11. The V gene's germline CDR1 is MRHNA and CDR2 SNTAGT. The CDR3 length is 18 residues. As DNA, the CDR3 is TGTGCCAGCAGTGACTCGCGGCGAGGGACAGGGCGGGAAAACATTCAGTACTTC. Its translation is CASSDSRRGTGRENIQYF.

This sequence joins TRBV2 and TRBJ2-1; no clear D. Germline CDR1 SNHLY, CDR2 FYNNEI. V was trimmed by 6 bases and J by 10 bases, leaving 19 bases between them. The CDR3 length is 14 residues. CDR3 nucleotide sequence: TGTGCCAGCAGGCCCGAACGTTCTTTTGAGGAGCAGTTCTTC. This gives the protein CASRPERSFEEQFF.

V is TRBV19 and J is TRBJ1-5; D uncertain. The length of the CDR3 is 14 residues. V lost 8 bases and J 3 bases, leaving 14 bases between the germline ends. The V gene's germline CDR1 is LNHDA and CDR2 SQIVND (reference sequence). CDR3 coding DNA: TGTGCCAGTCAGTTGAGGCGGGACAATCAGCCCCAGCATTTT. Amino acid sequence: CASQLRRDNQPQHF.